This T cell receptor (beta chain) was obtained from a study of blood T cell repertoires in COVID-19. Study as a whole: Samples came from the United States, Italy and Spain, spanning acute and convalescent COVID-19. The analysed material was cDNA or gDNA that came from T cells, B-cell-depleted T cells, or PBMCs.

Sequenced by immunoSEQ multiplex PCR; TCRdb stores in-frame clones only, minus some. The table records over 80,000 clones, 79% of them present only once. Trimming took 7 bases from V and 6 from J; bases not matched to a gene: 8. The germline gives CDR1 MNHEY, CDR2 SVGAGI. CDR3 length: 13 residues. Specimen: peripheral blood. The chain joins TRBV6-5 to TRBJ2-7; 8 nucleotides line up with TRBD1. This clonotype originated in a woman aged 80 or over with active or convalescent COVID-19. The CDR3 sequence is CASNNRGTGEQYF. As DNA, the CDR3 is TGTGCCAGCAATAACAGGGGGACGGGCGAGCAGTACTTC.